Presented here are 13 T cell receptor beta chains from one specimen sequenced in a study of human T cells and chemical hapten exposure. The time point was: patch test 2, 6 weeks after DPC sensitization. Treatment described: therapeutic diphenylcyclopropenone sensitization with weekly scalp DPC. MiXCR, run by TCRdb on the RACE reads, gives a single entry per CDR3 protein. The top ten hold 5% to 6% of the sample, which has hundreds of thousands of distinct CDR3 sequences, over 6% seen once. The sample in question was whole blood, obtained in connection with sensitization to the hapten diphenylcyclopropenone (DPC). The receptors stem from a woman in her late teens or twenties with alopecia areata. Some clones in this sample may be carry-over from other donors' samples.

This clonotype has just a few counts. The J gene is TRBJ1-1, the V gene TRBV3-1; possibly TRBD1 for D (5 bases). Germline assignment: CDR1 LGHDT and CDR2 YNNKEL (reference sequence). This CDR3 has 15 amino acids. The ends were cut back, 7 bases at V and 1 base at J, with 16 bases in the middle. CDR3 bases: TGTGCCAGCAACGCTTTTGGGGGTGCGAACACTGAAGCTTTCTTT. Its protein product is CASNAFGGANTEAFF.

The chain uses TRBV29-1 and TRBJ2-3, with a tentative D call TRBD2 (6 bases). Trimming cost V 3 bases and J 4 bases, with 11 bases left between them. Germline CDR1 is SQVTM and CDR2 is ANQGSEA. The CDR3 sequence is 13 residues long. This CDR3 reads CSVDGGAPDTQYF. In DNA, the CDR3 is TGCAGCGTTGATGGCGGGGCCCCAGATACGCAGTATTTT.

The V call is TRBV5-1, the J call TRBJ2-2; TRBD1 matches at 7 bases. With V trimmed by 0 bases and J by 7 bases, 3 bases remained unmatched. This CDR3 is 14 amino acids long. CDR1 is SGHRS and CDR2 is YFSETQ in the germline V gene. CDR3 sequence (DNA): TGCGCCAGCAGCTTGGAGGGGGCCGGCGGGGAGCTGTTTTTT. It yields the protein CASSLEGAGGELFF.

This clonotype was picked up many times. The chain combines TRBV29-1 with TRBJ2-5; D is perhaps TRBD2 (7 bases). The CDR3 covers 13 residues. Germline CDR1 SQVTM, CDR2 ANQGSEA. The ends were cut back, 4 bases at V and 2 bases at J, with 11 bases in the middle. The CDR3 DNA sequence: TGCAGCGTTGGCGAGGGGGGGCAAGAGACCCAGTACTTC. Protein product: CSVGEGGQETQYF.

This clonotype was seen ten or more times. This chain connects TRBV11-2 to TRBJ1-6, with D possibly matching TRBD1 (5 bases). The ends were cut back, 2 bases at V and 8 bases at J, with 19 bases in the middle. This CDR3 is built from 17 residues. Germline assignment: CDR1 SGHAT and CDR2 FQNNGV. Here the CDR3 DNA reads TGTGCCAGCAGCTTACATACAGGATCGATCCAAGATTCACCCCTCCACTTT. Translation gives CASSLHTGSIQDSPLHF.

This clonotype was seen repeatedly, ten times or more. The rearrangement joins TRBV6-5 to TRBJ2-3; D possibly corresponds to TRBD1 (5 bases). Per germline, CDR1 MNHEY and CDR2 SVGAGI. Trimming cost V 0 bases and J 0 bases, with 10 bases left between them. This CDR3 comprises 16 residues. The CDR3 reads CASSYSQGSSTDTQYF. Written as DNA, the CDR3 is TGTGCCAGCAGTTACTCCCAGGGTAGCAGCACAGATACGCAGTATTTT.

This clonotype was found a few times. The rearrangement links TRBV5-6 to TRBJ2-3; no clear D gene. Trimming removed 1 base from V and 2 bases from J, with 11 bases in between. Germline loops: CDR1 SGHDT, CDR2 YYEEEE. The CDR3 consists of 15 residues. The CDR3 is CASSLSGIHTDTQYF. DNA of the CDR3: TGTGCCAGCAGCTTGTCTGGAATCCACACAGATACGCAGTATTTT.

The table lists this clonotype with a few counts. V is TRBV20-1 and J is TRBJ1-4; possibly TRBD1 for D (5 bases). Germline V gene lookup returns CDR1 DFQATT and CDR2 SNEGSKA (reference sequence). The CDR3 totals 14 residues. V lost 0 bases and J 8 bases, leaving 13 bases between the germline ends. The CDR3 coding sequence is TGCAGTGCTAGAGATGCGGGGACCGAGGAAAAACTGTTTTTT. This sequence encodes CSARDAGTEEKLFF.

The table lists this clonotype with many counts. The gene calls are TRBV7-9 and TRBJ1-6; D call uncertain. V gave up 3 bases and J gave up 1 base, with 13 bases separating them. Germline assignment: CDR1 SEHNR and CDR2 FQNEAQ (reference sequence). This CDR3 contains 17 residues. The CDR3 reads CASSLAGSRSYNSPLHF. The CDR3 nucleotides read TGTGCCAGCAGCTTGGCTGGGTCTAGGTCCTATAATTCACCCCTCCACTTT. The whole variable domain, remainder taken from reference TRBV7-9 and TRBJ1-6, is DTGVSQNPRHKITKRGQNVTFRCDPISEHNRLYWYRQTLGQGPEFLTYFQNEAQLEKSRLLSDRFSAERPKGSFSTLEIQRTEQGDSAMYLCASSLAGSRSYNSPLHFGNGTRLTVT.

J is TRBJ1-2 and V is TRBV12-3 or TRBV12-4, with D perhaps matching TRBD1 (6 bases). The V end lost 10 bases, the J end lost 8 bases, and 23 bases lay between the germline ends. There are 14 residues in the CDR3. CDR3 coding DNA: TGTGCCACTCTGAGGGGGGGCGCGACTGGCGGCTACACCTTC. It is translated as CATLRGGATGGYTF.

This clonotype was picked up many times. V and J are TRBV24-1 and TRBJ2-1; TRBD1 might be the D (6 bases). V gave up 1 base and J gave up 10 bases, with 13 bases separating them. Looked up from germline, CDR1 is KGHDR and CDR2 is SFDVKD. The CDR3 sequence is 14 residues long. The CDR3 sequence: CATSDFKVGAEQFF. As DNA, the CDR3 is TGTGCCACCAGTGATTTTAAGGTGGGGGCCGAGCAGTTCTTC.

In its sample, this clonotype was seen many times. The chain uses TRBV5-4 and TRBJ2-5; TRBD2 aligns across 12 bases. CDR1 and CDR2 from the germline V gene are SGHNT and YYREEE (reference sequence). V dropped 0 bases and J dropped 5; count of bases not matched to a gene: 2. The CDR3 is made up of 15 amino acids. CDR3 DNA sequence: TGTGCCAGCAGCTTGGCTAGCGGGGGGGCCGAGACCCAGTACTTC. It yields the protein CASSLASGGAETQYF.

This clonotype has ten or more counts. This chain links TRBV29-1 with TRBJ1-6, with TRBD1 identical over 7 bases. The CDR3 contains 13 residues. Germline assignment: CDR1 SQVTM and CDR2 ANQGSEA. V lost 6 bases and J lost 9; bases outside the gene matches: 8. The CDR3 reads CSVPTGRCSPLHF. The CDR3 nucleotides are TGCAGCGTACCGACAGGGCGGTGTTCACCCCTCCACTTT. The full variable domain, with the rest looked up from reference TRBV29-1 and TRBJ1-6, is SAVISQKPSRDICQRGTSLTIQCQVDSQVTMMFWYRQQPGQSLTLIATANQGSEATYESGFVIDKFPISRPNLTFSTLTVSNMSPEDSSIYLCSVPTGRCSPLHFGNGTRLTVT.